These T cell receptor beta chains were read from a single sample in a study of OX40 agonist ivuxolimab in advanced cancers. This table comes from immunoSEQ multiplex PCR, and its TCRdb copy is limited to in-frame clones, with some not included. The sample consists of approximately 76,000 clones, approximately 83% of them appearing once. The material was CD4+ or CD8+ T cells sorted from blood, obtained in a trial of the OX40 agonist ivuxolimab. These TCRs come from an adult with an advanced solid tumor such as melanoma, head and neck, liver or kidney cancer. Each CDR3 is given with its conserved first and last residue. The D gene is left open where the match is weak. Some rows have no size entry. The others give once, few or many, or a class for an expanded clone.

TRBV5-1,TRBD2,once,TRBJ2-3,TGCGCCAGCAGCCCCCACGGCGGGGGGCGAACAGATACGCAGTATTTT,CASSPHGGGRTDTQYF
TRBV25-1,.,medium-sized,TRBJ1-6,TGTGCCAGCAGTGGGCGGGGGGTAGGTTCACCCCTCCACTTT,CASSGRGVGSPLHF
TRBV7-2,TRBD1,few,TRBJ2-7,TGTGCCAGCAGCTCCGGGACAGGATTTTCCGAGCAGTACTTC,CASSSGTGFSEQYF
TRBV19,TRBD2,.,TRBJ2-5,TGTGCCAGTAAGGCTAGCGGGGGTCAAGAGACCCAGTACTTC,CASKASGGQETQYF
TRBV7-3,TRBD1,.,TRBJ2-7,TGTGCCAGCAGCTCGACAGGGGATTACGAGCAGTACTTC,CASSSTGDYEQYF
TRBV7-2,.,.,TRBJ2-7,TGTGCCAGCAGCGCGGGGACGTACGAGCAGTACTTC,CASSAGTYEQYF
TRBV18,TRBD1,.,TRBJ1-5,TGTGCCAGCTCACCCTTTGGGACAGTGGCTCAGCCCCAGCATTTT,CASSPFGTVAQPQHF
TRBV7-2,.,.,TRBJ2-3,TGTGCCAGCAGCTTAGGCCCTTCTAAGGATACGCAGTATTTT,CASSLGPSKDTQYF
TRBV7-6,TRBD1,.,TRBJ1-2,TGTGCCAGCAGCTTAGTCTCTGGACAGGGGGCTAAGGGCTACACCTTC,CASSLVSGQGAKGYTF
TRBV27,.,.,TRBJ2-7,TGTGCCAGCAGCTGGGAAGGGGGCTACGAGCAGTACTTC,CASSWEGGYEQYF
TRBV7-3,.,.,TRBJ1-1,TGTGCCAGCAGCCCGGGGAGGGGCCCCAGTTCGAACACTGAAGCTTTCTTT,CASSPGRGPSSNTEAFF
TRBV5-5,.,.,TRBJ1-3,TGTGCCAGCAGCCAGGGTGGAAACACCATATATTTT,CASSQGGNTIYF
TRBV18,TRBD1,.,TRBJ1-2,TGTGCCAGCTCACCAAACTCCGGGACAGCCTATGGCTACACCTTC,CASSPNSGTAYGYTF
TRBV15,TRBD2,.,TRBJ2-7,TGTGCCACCAGCAGAGCCGGGACTAGTGGTGAGCAGTACTTC,CATSRAGTSGEQYF
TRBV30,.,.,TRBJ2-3,TGTGCCTGGAGTGTATCCCACACAGATACGCAGTATTTT,CAWSVSHTDTQYF
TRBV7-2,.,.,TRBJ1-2,TGTGCCAGCAGACCCGACACCCCTAACTATGGCTACACCTTC,CASRPDTPNYGYTF
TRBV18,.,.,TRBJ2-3,TGTGCCAGCTCACCATCCACAGATACGCAGTATTTT,CASSPSTDTQYF
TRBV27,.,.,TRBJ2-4,TGTGCCAGCAGCGCAGGGTTTGACAAAAACATTCAGTACTTC,CASSAGFDKNIQYF
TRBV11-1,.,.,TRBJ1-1,TGTGCCAGCAGCTTATTCCAGGGTGGCACTGAAGCTTTCTTT,CASSLFQGGTEAFF
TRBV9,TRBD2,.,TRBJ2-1,TGTGCCAGCAGCGTAGTAGCGGGGGGGCCTGGGAATGAGCAGTTCTTC,CASSVVAGGPGNEQFF
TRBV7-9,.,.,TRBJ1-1,TGTGCCAGCAGCTTAGTTCCCTCGAACACTGAAGCTTTCTTT,CASSLVPSNTEAFF
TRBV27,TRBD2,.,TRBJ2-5,TGTGCCAGCGGATACCCGGAGGGGACTAGCGGCACCCAAGAGACCCAGTACTTC,CASGYPEGTSGTQETQYF
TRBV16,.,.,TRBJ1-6,TGTGCCAGCAGCCAATTGGGGTCGAGCTCCTATAATTCACCCCTCCACTTT,CASSQLGSSSYNSPLHF
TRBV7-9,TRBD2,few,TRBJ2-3,TGTGCCAGCAGCTTACCCCACCGACTAGCGGGAGAGAGAGATACGCAGTATTTT,CASSLPHRLAGERDTQYF
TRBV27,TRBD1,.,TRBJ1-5,TGTGCCAGCAGTCCTGATACAGACAGGGGGCGTCAGCCCCAGCATTTT,CASSPDTDRGRQPQHF
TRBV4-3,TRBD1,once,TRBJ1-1,TGCGCCAGCAGCCGCACAGGGGACACTGAAGCTTTCTTT,CASSRTGDTEAFF
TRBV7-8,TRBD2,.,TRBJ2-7,TGTGCCAGCAGCGGCGGGGGGGCCAGCGAGCAGTACTTC,CASSGGGASEQYF
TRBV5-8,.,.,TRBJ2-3,TGTGCCAGCAGCCACACCCGGTGGAGCACAGATACGCAGTATTTT,CASSHTRWSTDTQYF
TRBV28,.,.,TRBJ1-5,TGTGCCAGCAGTTCCTACGAAACGGGTCAGCCCCAGCATTTT,CASSSYETGQPQHF
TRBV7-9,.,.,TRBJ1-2,TGTGCCAGCAGCCCCAAGGACAGCTACTATGGCTACACCTTC,CASSPKDSYYGYTF
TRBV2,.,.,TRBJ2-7,TGTGCCAGCAGTGATAGGACCACCTGGGGGCAGGGTGGCTACGAGCAGTACTTC,CASSDRTTWGQGGYEQYF
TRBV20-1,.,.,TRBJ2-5,TGCAGTGCTAAACAGGGGAGGGCCCAGTACTTC,CSAKQGRAQYF
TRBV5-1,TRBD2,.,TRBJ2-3,TGCGCCAGCAGCTTAGCGGGGGGGCGAGATACGCAGTATTTT,CASSLAGGRDTQYF
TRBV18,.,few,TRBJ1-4,TGTGCCAGCTCACCAGCAGTAGGGAACAATGAAAAACTGTTTTTT,CASSPAVGNNEKLFF
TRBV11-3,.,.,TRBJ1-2,TGTGCCAGCAGTCTGACATCTAACTATGGCTACACCTTC,CASSLTSNYGYTF
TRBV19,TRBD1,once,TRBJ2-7,TGTGCCAGTAGTCCGGGACAGGGGGACTACGAGCAGTACTTC,CASSPGQGDYEQYF
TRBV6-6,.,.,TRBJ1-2,TGTGCCAGCAGCCCGGTCACTACTAACTATGGCTACACCTTC,CASSPVTTNYGYTF
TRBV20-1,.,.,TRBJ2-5,TGCAGTGCTAGAAAATCAGAGACCCAGTACTTC,CSARKSETQYF
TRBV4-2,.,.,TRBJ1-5,TGTGCCAGCAGCCAAGCTGCAAATCAGCCCCAGCATTTT,CASSQAANQPQHF
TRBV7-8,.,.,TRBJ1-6,TGTGCCAGCAGCTACCGACAGCTCGATAATTCACCCCTCCACTTT,CASSYRQLDNSPLHF
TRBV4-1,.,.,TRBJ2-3,TGCGCCAGCAGCCCAGGGGCCTATAGCACAGATACGCAGTATTTT,CASSPGAYSTDTQYF
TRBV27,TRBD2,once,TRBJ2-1,TGTGCCAGCAGTTCATGGACTAGCGGGAGGCATGAGCAGTTCTTC,CASSSWTSGRHEQFF
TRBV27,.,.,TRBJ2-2,TGTGCCAGCAGTTTCCGAGGGGGGAACACCGGGGAGCTGTTTTTT,CASSFRGGNTGELFF
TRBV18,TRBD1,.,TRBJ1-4,TGTGCCAGCTCACCGGACAGGGGGACGGGTAATGAAAAACTGTTTTTT,CASSPDRGTGNEKLFF
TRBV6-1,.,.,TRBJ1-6,TGTGCCAGCACCATGGGACACTATAATTCACCCCTCCACTTT,CASTMGHYNSPLHF
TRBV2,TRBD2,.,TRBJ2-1,TGTGCCTGGGGGGAGGGTCGTTACTACAATGAGCAGTTCTTC,CAWGEGRYYNEQFF
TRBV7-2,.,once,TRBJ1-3,TGTGCCAGCAGCGACCCTGGAAACACCATATATTTT,CASSDPGNTIYF
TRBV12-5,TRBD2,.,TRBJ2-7,TGTGCTAGTGCCAGACTAGCGGGAGCTGGGGCATACGAGCAGTACTTC,CASARLAGAGAYEQYF
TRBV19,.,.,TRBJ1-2,TGTGCCAGTAGTACCCGGGGGGCCGGCTACACCTTC,CASSTRGAGYTF
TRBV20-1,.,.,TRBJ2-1,TGCAGTGCTAGAGTAGGAAATGAGCAGTTCTTC,CSARVGNEQFF
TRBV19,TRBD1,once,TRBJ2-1,TGTGCCAGTAGTAGGGACAGGGCCAATGAGCAGTTCTTC,CASSRDRANEQFF
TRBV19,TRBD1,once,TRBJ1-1,TGTGCCACCCAAATTGGACAGGGGAGTTACACTGAAGCTTTCTTT,CATQIGQGSYTEAFF
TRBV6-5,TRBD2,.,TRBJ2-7,TGTGCCAGCAGTCGGACTAGCGGTTACGAGCAGTACTTC,CASSRTSGYEQYF
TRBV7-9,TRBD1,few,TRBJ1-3,TGTGCCAGCAGCTATGTGCTGGGGGACAGCCGCTCTGGAAACACCATATATTTT,CASSYVLGDSRSGNTIYF
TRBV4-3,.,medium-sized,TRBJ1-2,TGCGCCAGCAGCCAAGGGTATAATCAGCTTTATGGCTACACCTTC,CASSQGYNQLYGYTF
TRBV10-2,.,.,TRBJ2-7,TGCGCCAGCGGCGCGGCGGGAAAATACGAGCAGTACTTC,CASGAAGKYEQYF
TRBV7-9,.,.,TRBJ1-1,TGTGCCAGCAGCTTAGGATCGACACCGAACACTGAAGCTTTCTTT,CASSLGSTPNTEAFF
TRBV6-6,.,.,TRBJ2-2,TGTGCCAGCAGCGGCCGGGGGGCGTCGAACACCGGGGAGCTGTTTTTT,CASSGRGASNTGELFF
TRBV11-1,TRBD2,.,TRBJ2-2,TGTGCCAGCAGCTTAGACGGGGGGGACACCGGGGAGCTGTTTTTT,CASSLDGGDTGELFF
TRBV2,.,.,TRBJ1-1,TGTGCCAGCAGGACGACCATGAACACTGAAGCTTTCTTT,CASRTTMNTEAFF